This TCR beta chain was retrieved from a study of siplizumab effects on memory and regulatory T cells. As to this clone: No antigen is known for it.

Study results and limitations: Among sequences traceable to unstimulated CD4+ memory cells, alloreactive ones were significantly reduced by siplizumab. Unstimulated naive T cells seemed to show more diversity than memory cells did, and they also seemed to be among the major contributors to the alloresponse. In siplizumab cultures, the suppressive function of proliferating Tregs remained unconfirmed. The authors mapped only a minor fraction of alloreactive clones to unstimulated subsets.

V was pared by 4 bases and J by 8 bases, with 18 bases of the junction left unmatched. Germline values: CDR1 SGDLS, CDR2 YYNGEE. The CDR3 totals 19 residues. This table comes from immunoSEQ multiplex PCR, and its TCRdb copy is limited to in-frame clones, with some not included. Of tens of thousands of clones in the sample, approximately 87% were seen once. The V call is TRBV9, the J call TRBJ1-6, with 10 bases matching TRBD1. The sequenced material came from memory CD4+ T cells sorted from blood. The source of this sequence is a human donor in good health. The CDR3 spells CASSPQPGQGTRADSPLHF. The CDR3 coding sequence is TGTGCCAGCAGCCCCCAACCGGGACAGGGGACTCGGGCCGATTCACCCCTCCACTTT.